Presented here are 28 T cell receptor beta chains from one specimen sequenced in a study of blood T cell repertoires in COVID-19. Using immunoSEQ multiplex PCR, the repertoire was profiled, and TCRdb retains in-frame clones only, with some absent. The sample includes about 130,000 clones, around 87% of them seen just once. Sequencing was performed on peripheral blood. The receptor set was obtained from a man in his 70s with active COVID-19.

The chain couples TRBV6-1 to TRBJ1-1, with 7 bases that match TRBD1. V shed 1 base, J shed 7 bases, and the junction held 6 bases outside the gene matches. The CDR3 totals 14 residues. Germline V gene lookup returns CDR1 MNHNS and CDR2 SASEGT. The CDR3 reads CASSEVGGQSEAFF. The CDR3 DNA reads TGTGCCAGCAGTGAAGTAGGGGGACAGAGTGAAGCTTTCTTT.

The chain has TRBV6-5 and TRBJ1-6; D gene ambiguous. Germline V gene data show CDR1 as MNHEY and CDR2 as SVGAGI. V was shortened by 6 bases and J by 7 bases, with 13 bases between the two germline ends. The CDR3 covers 14 residues. CDR3 nucleotide sequence: TGTGCCAGCAGGGAGGGAGTCGGGAATTCACCCCTCCACTTT. As protein: CASREGVGNSPLHF.

The chain combines TRBV18 with TRBJ2-2; TRBD1 might be the D (5 bases). Trimming shortened V by 4 bases and J by 6 bases, and 9 bases separated the two germline ends. The CDR3 loop spans 13 amino acids. In germline, CDR1 is KGHSH, CDR2 LQKENI. DNA for the CDR3: TGTGCCAGCTCACGACAGCGTTCCGGGGAGCTGTTTTTT. This codes for CASSRQRSGELFF.

V is TRBV2 and J is TRBJ1-5, with D possibly TRBD1 on 5 matching bases. CDR1 SNHLY and CDR2 FYNNEI come from the germline V gene. CDR3 length: 14 residues. V was clipped by 1 base and J by 8 bases, with 12 bases between them. The CDR3 DNA reads as TGTGCCAGCAGTGAAGGGACACGCCTGGAGCCCCAGCATTTT. Amino acids: CASSEGTRLEPQHF.

The chain links TRBV7-3 to TRBJ2-5; tentative D call: TRBD1 (5 bases). Trimming left V 1 base short and J 2 bases short, with 11 bases between. The CDR3 length is 15 residues. Germline CDR1 SGHTA, CDR2 FQGTGA. The CDR3 region has the DNA TGTGCCAGCAGCTTAAGGGGCAGGGTTCAAGAGACCCAGTACTTC. Amino acid sequence: CASSLRGRVQETQYF.

The chain recombines TRBV6-5 with TRBJ1-4, with D maybe TRBD1 (6 bases). The V gene lost 5 bases and the J gene lost 5 bases, with 15 bases spanning the gap. This CDR3 comprises 15 residues. Germline V lookup: CDR1 MNHEY, CDR2 SVGAGI. Here the CDR3 DNA reads TGTGCCAGCAGTCTGGACAGTTACCGCAATGAAAAACTGTTTTTT. It specifies CASSLDSYRNEKLFF.

This chain joins TRBV14 and TRBJ2-3; no clear D gene. This CDR3 is 13 amino acids long. V lost 1 base to trimming and J lost 2 bases, with 4 bases between them. Germline values: CDR1 SGHDN, CDR2 FVKESK. The CDR3 DNA follows: TGTGCCAGCAGCCAAGCCCTCACAGATACGCAGTATTTT. Translating it yields CASSQALTDTQYF. Based on the CDR3 plus reference TRBV14 and TRBJ2-3, the full variable domain is EAGVTQFPSHSVIEKGQTVTLRCDPISGHDNLYWYRRVMGKEIKFLLHFVKESKQDESGMPNNRFLAERTGGTYSTLKVQPAELEDSGVYFCASSQALTDTQYFGPGTRLTVL.

The rearrangement joins TRBV7-9 to TRBJ2-2; 10 nucleotides match TRBD2. Germline CDR1 reads SEHNR; CDR2 reads FQNEAQ (reference sequence). Trimming cost V 4 bases and J 6 bases; bases outside gene matches: 8. CDR3 length equals 16 residues. For the CDR3, the DNA is TGTGCCAGCAGCTCTGCCAGACTAGCGGGCGCCGGGGAGCTGTTTTTT. It codes for CASSSARLAGAGELFF.

V usage is TRBV19 and J usage is TRBJ2-7; 13 bases agree with TRBD2. Germline-derived CDR1 and CDR2 are LNHDA and SQIVND (reference sequence). There are 15 residues in the CDR3. The V gene end was trimmed by 8 bases and the J gene end by 6 bases; junction bases not matched to a gene: 10. CDR3 sequence: CASSPLAGGPSEQYF. CDR3 DNA: TGTGCCAGTTCCCCACTAGCGGGAGGGCCCTCCGAGCAGTACTTC.

The chain couples TRBV28 to TRBJ2-3, with D possibly TRBD1 on 5 matching bases. The CDR3 length is 14 residues. V lost 4 bases to trimming and J lost 5 bases, with 13 bases between them. Germline CDR1 reads MDHEN; CDR2 reads SYDVKM. CDR3 nucleotide sequence: TGTGCCAGCAGTTCCCCGTTTAGGGGAGATACGCAGTATTTT. It codes for CASSSPFRGDTQYF.

The chain links TRBV9 to TRBJ2-1; 11 bases are shared with TRBD2. The CDR3 sequence is 16 residues long. V dropped 4 bases and J dropped 4; count of bases not matched to a gene: 7. Germline values: CDR1 SGDLS, CDR2 YYNGEE. CDR3 nucleotide sequence: TGTGCCAGCAGCCCCCAAACTAGCGGGAGTTACAATGAGCAGTTCTTC. It encodes CASSPQTSGSYNEQFF.

This chain connects TRBV4-1 to TRBJ2-7; no firm D call. V was trimmed by 0 bases and J by 2 bases, leaving 8 bases between them. This CDR3 comprises 14 residues. The V gene's germline CDR1 is MGHRA and CDR2 YSYEKL. The CDR3 protein is CASSQDGPAYEQYF. CDR3 DNA: TGCGCCAGCAGCCAAGATGGTCCAGCCTACGAGCAGTACTTC.

The rearrangement joins TRBV4-3 to TRBJ2-3; 7 nucleotides align to TRBD2. CDR3 size: 15 residues. J was trimmed by 10 bases and V by 0 bases; bases with no gene match: 10. From germline, CDR1 is LGHNA and CDR2 YSLEER. The CDR3 bases are TGCGCCAGCAGCCAAGATACTGGCGGGAGTAGGCCGCAGTATTTT. Translating it yields CASSQDTGGSRPQYF.

Only a few counts were recorded for this clone. J is TRBJ2-5 and V is TRBV4-3, with 7 bases matching TRBD1. The CDR3 contains 15 residues. In germline, CDR1 is LGHNA, CDR2 YSLEER. J gave up 5 bases and V 3 bases, and 9 bases lay outside the gene matches. As DNA, the CDR3 is TGCGCCAGCAGCCAGACAGGGAGTATAGGGGAGACCCAGTACTTC. This gives the protein CASSQTGSIGETQYF.

The chain employs TRBV24-1 and TRBJ1-1, with unresolved D. The CDR3 is 12 residues long. Trimming removed 5 bases at V and 8 bases at J, with 11 bases between. The germline V gene has CDR1 KGHDR and CDR2 SFDVKD. The CDR3 DNA sequence: TGTGCCACCAGTGGTCCCGGTTCGGAAGCTTTCTTT. It specifies CATSGPGSEAFF.

V and J are TRBV7-2 and TRBJ1-3, with 8 bases that match TRBD1. The V and J ends lost 5 bases and 4 bases, in that order; junction bases with no gene match: 4. CDR3 length: 14 amino acids. CDR1 and CDR2 from the germline V gene are SGHTA and FQGNSA. The CDR3 DNA is TGTGCCAGCAGCCAGGGGGCCAGGGGAAACACCATATATTTT. Translated, it gives CASSQGARGNTIYF.

This clone was picked up one time. This chain joins TRBV2 and TRBJ2-5, with D uncertain. Per the germline V gene, CDR1 is SNHLY and CDR2 is FYNNEI. The V gene lost 7 bases and the J gene lost 2 bases, with 8 bases spanning the gap. The CDR3 covers 12 residues. CDR3 region: CASKLSQETQYF. DNA for the CDR3: TGTGCCAGCAAGCTGTCACAAGAGACCCAGTACTTC. The whole variable domain, filled in from reference TRBV2 and TRBJ2-5, reads EPEVTQTPSHQVTQMGQEVILRCVPISNHLYFYWYRQILGQKVEFLVSFYNNEISEKSEIFDDQFSVERPDGSNFTLKIRSTKLEDSAMYFCASKLSQETQYFGPGTRLLVL.

The gene calls are TRBV2 and TRBJ1-1; 7 bases map to TRBD1. CDR3 size: 15 residues. Losses at the gene ends were 1 base for V and 4 bases for J; bases not matched to a gene: 6. Germline CDR1 is SNHLY and CDR2 is FYNNEI. The chain's CDR3 is CASSEGTGGPTEAFF. The CDR3 DNA reads TGTGCCAGCAGTGAAGGGACAGGAGGGCCCACTGAAGCTTTCTTT.

The gene calls are TRBV10-1 and TRBJ2-1; 14 bases align to TRBD2. Per the germline V gene, CDR1 is WNHNN and CDR2 is SYGVQD (reference sequence). J was trimmed by 11 bases and V by 4 bases; bases with no gene match: 10. The CDR3 totals 16 residues. As DNA, the CDR3 is TGCGCCAGCAGTGGTTCGACTAGCGGGAGGGAGATTAAGCAGTTCTTC. Translation gives CASSGSTSGREIKQFF.

The chain joins TRBV5-4 to TRBJ2-5, with D maybe TRBD2 (5 bases). The germline gives CDR1 SGHNT, CDR2 YYREEE (reference sequence). Trimming shortened V by 3 bases and J by 4 bases, and 13 bases separated the two germline ends. The CDR3 contains 14 residues. In DNA, the CDR3 is TGTGCCAGCAGCTCGGACGGTCGGGGAGAGACCCAGTACTTC. Encoded protein: CASSSDGRGETQYF.

DNA of the CDR3: TGTGCCAGCAGTTTCCGGACTAGACTCAATGAGCAGTTCTTC. Translated: CASSFRTRLNEQFF. The chain uses TRBV7-9 and TRBJ2-1; the match to TRBD2 covers 7 bases. CDR1 SEHNR and CDR2 FQNEAQ come from the germline V gene (reference sequence). The CDR3 is made up of 14 amino acids. Germline trimming cut 6 bases from V and 6 bases from J; bases unmatched to any gene: 8.

The sample holds a few counts of this clone. The chain recombines TRBV7-9 with TRBJ1-6; 7 bases line up with TRBD1. J was trimmed by 6 bases and V by 5 bases; bases with no gene match: 7. Per germline, CDR1 SEHNR and CDR2 FQNEAQ (reference sequence). The CDR3 has 15 residues. CDR3 protein: CASSPRTGVNSPLHF. CDR3 DNA: TGTGCCAGCAGCCCGCGGACAGGTGTTAATTCACCCCTCCACTTT. The full variable domain, rest sourced from reference TRBV7-9 and TRBJ1-6, is DTGVSQNPRHKITKRGQNVTFRCDPISEHNRLYWYRQTLGQGPEFLTYFQNEAQLEKSRLLSDRFSAERPKGSFSTLEIQRTEQGDSAMYLCASSPRTGVNSPLHFGNGTRLTVT.

This clone was recorded once. The rearrangement uses TRBV5-6 and TRBJ2-7, with D possibly TRBD2 on 6 matching bases. Germline loops: CDR1 SGHDT, CDR2 YYEEEE. V was clipped by 4 bases and J by 6 bases, with 26 bases between them. The CDR3 has 17 residues. CDR3: CASSSPSKAGRSGEQYF. In DNA, the CDR3 is TGTGCCAGCAGCAGCCCTAGTAAAGCGGGTCGTAGCGGCGAGCAGTACTTC.

The gene calls are TRBV11-3 and TRBJ2-5; D possibly corresponds to TRBD2 (6 bases). Looked up from germline, CDR1 is SGHNT and CDR2 is YENEEA. The CDR3 totals 15 residues. V was cut by 5 bases and J by 1 base, with 14 bases left in between. In DNA form, the CDR3 reads TGTGCCAGCAGCCAAAGTGGGGGGACCCAAGAGACCCAGTACTTC. Protein sequence: CASSQSGGTQETQYF.

This clone appeared a few times. The chain links TRBV24-1 to TRBJ2-1, with D possibly matching TRBD2 (6 bases). Germline V gene data show CDR1 as KGHDR and CDR2 as SFDVKD. V was cut by 3 bases and J by 8 bases, with 13 bases left in between. CDR3 size: 14 residues. CDR3 protein: CATSDPTGSDEQFF. In nucleotides, the CDR3 is TGTGCCACCAGTGATCCCACCGGGAGCGATGAGCAGTTCTTC.

This chain uses TRBV5-1 with TRBJ2-1; 8 bases match TRBD2. There are 15 residues in the CDR3. Per germline, CDR1 SGHRS and CDR2 YFSETQ. The V segment lost 2 bases and the J segment 4 bases; nucleotides outside the gene matches: 5. The CDR3 region is CASSLSGGSYNEQFF. In nucleotides, the CDR3 is TGCGCCAGCAGCTTATCGGGGGGGTCGTACAATGAGCAGTTCTTC.

The V and J genes are TRBV18 and TRBJ1-1; D call uncertain. Per germline, CDR1 KGHSH and CDR2 LQKENI. V was clipped by 6 bases and J by 2 bases, with 16 bases between them. The CDR3 spans 15 residues. The CDR3 DNA is TGTGCCAGCTCTCCCAGGTCGAGAGTTAACACTGAAGCTTTCTTT. This sequence encodes CASSPRSRVNTEAFF.

The chain couples TRBV5-1 to TRBJ2-7, with TRBD2 matching 15 bases. J gave up 5 bases and V 4 bases, and 10 bases lay outside the gene matches. This CDR3 contains 17 residues. Germline loops: CDR1 SGHRS, CDR2 YFSETQ. Here the CDR3 reads CASSPPGLAGGRNEQYF. The DNA of the CDR3 is TGCGCCAGCAGCCCTCCGGGACTAGCGGGAGGAAGAAACGAGCAGTACTTC.